This section outlines one T cell receptor beta chain sequence together with its context. The antigen is not known. V lost 5 bases and J lost 2; bases outside the gene matches: 7. The CDR3 consists of 16 residues. Germline loops: CDR1 MDHEN, CDR2 SYDVKM. The protocol was immunoSEQ multiplex PCR, while the TCRdb copy is restricted to in-frame clones and leaves out a portion. The table includes about 26,000 clones, around 83% detected once. These data originate in a study of stem cell transplantation in POMP-related autoinflammatory disease. The overall study: The study hypothesized thymoproteasome defects skew the TRB repertoire via impaired CD8+ selection. Before transplant, CD4+ T cells skewed naive and CD8+ proportions were low. Study-level results: A trend toward lower repertoire diversity and greater clonality appeared in every analyzed T-cell subset of PRAID patients.

PRAID combined immunodeficiency and autoinflammation. The sequence was obtained from a human donor with POMP-related autoinflammation and immune dysregulation (PRAID). Sequencing was performed on CD4+ T cells from PBMCs, taken before stem cell transplantation. This chain uses TRBV28 with TRBJ2-1; TRBD2 matches 9 bases. In DNA form, the CDR3 reads TGTGCCAGCAGTAATTTAGCGGGGGTCCCCTACAATGAGCAGTTCTTC. Its translation: CASSNLAGVPYNEQFF.